The sequence of this T cell receptor (beta chain) was determined in a study of identical twins. CDR1 is SGHRS and CDR2 is YFSETQ in the germline V gene. The V and J ends lost 0 bases and 5 bases respectively, with 13 bases between them. The CDR3 consists of 15 residues. TCRdb recomputed calls from the 5' RACE reads with MiXCR, one row per CDR3 protein. The sample holds around 1.7 million distinct CDR3 sequences, under 35% seen once. V and J are TRBV5-1 and TRBJ2-3; D uncertain. The sequence came from a newborn girl in good health. Sequencing used cord blood. Here the CDR3 DNA reads TGCGCCAGCAGCTTGGTGGTGGTTCCAGGAGATACGCAGTATTTT. Translating it yields CASSLVVVPGDTQYF.